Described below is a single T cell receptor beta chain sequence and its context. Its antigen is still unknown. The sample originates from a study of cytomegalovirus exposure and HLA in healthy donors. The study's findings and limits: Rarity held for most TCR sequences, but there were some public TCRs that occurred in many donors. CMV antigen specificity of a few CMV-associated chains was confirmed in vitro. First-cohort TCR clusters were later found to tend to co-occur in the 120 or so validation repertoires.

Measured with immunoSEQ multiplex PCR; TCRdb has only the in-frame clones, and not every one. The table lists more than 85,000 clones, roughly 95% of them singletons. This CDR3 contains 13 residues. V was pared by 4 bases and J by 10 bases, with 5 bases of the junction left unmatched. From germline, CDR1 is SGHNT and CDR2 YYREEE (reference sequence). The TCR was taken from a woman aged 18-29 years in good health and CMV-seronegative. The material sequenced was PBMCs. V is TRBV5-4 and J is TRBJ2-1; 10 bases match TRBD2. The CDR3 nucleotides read TGTGCCAGCAGCCCGGGACTAGCGAGCGAGCAGTTCTTC. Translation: CASSPGLASEQFF.